This record concerns one T cell receptor beta chain sequence. The data are from a study of CD8+ T cells in alopecia areata. RNA, once extracted, was reverse transcribed into cDNA for use as the sequencing template. TCRdb keeps only in-frame clones here, not all; method: immunoSEQ multiplex PCR. The table has about 12,000 clones, about 59% seen once. Trimming removed 1 base at V and 3 bases at J, with 9 bases between. CDR1 is KGHSH, CDR2 LQKENI, per germline. This CDR3 region has 14 residues. Alopecia areata patients had lesional scalp punch biopsies and peripheral blood taken from them. Sequences were obtained from skin. The rearrangement joins TRBV18 to TRBJ1-1, with D perhaps matching TRBD1 (5 bases). The clonotype comes from a human donor with alopecia areata. CDR3 DNA: TGTGCCAGCTCACCACAAGGCAGGGACACTGAAGCTTTCTTT. Amino acid sequence: CASSPQGRDTEAFF.